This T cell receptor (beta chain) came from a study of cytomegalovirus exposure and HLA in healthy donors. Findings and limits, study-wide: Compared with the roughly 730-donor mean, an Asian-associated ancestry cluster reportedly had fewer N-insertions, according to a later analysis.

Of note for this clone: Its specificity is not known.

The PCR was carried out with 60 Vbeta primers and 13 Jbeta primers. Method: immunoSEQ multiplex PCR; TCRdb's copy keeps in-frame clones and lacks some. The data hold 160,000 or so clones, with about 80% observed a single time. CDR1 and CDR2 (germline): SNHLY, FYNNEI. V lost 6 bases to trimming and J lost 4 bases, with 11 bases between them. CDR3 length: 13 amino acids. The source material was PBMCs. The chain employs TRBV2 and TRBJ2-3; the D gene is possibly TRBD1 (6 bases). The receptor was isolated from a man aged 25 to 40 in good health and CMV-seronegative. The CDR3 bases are TGTGCCAGCAGGGACAGAGGATCAGATACGCAGTATTTT. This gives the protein CASRDRGSDTQYF. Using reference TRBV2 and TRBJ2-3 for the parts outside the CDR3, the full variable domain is EPEVTQTPSHQVTQMGQEVILRCVPISNHLYFYWYRQILGQKVEFLVSFYNNEISEKSEIFDDQFSVERPDGSNFTLKIRSTKLEDSAMYFCASRDRGSDTQYFGPGTRLTVL.